This T cell receptor beta chain appears in the sequencing data of a study of tumor-infiltrating lymphocytes in localized non-small cell lung cancer. V was cut by 6 bases and J by 1 base, with 3 bases left in between. Germline-derived CDR1 and CDR2 are MNHEY and SVGAGI. CDR3 length equals 11 residues. In the case of this clone: The same CDR3 can be traced to other DNA sequences in this sample.

Generated by immunoSEQ multiplex PCR, the TCRdb table keeps only in-frame clones and is missing some. The repertoire holds approximately 7,200 clones, with about 65% as singletons. The TCR originated in a human donor with non-small cell lung cancer. The sequencing input was lung tumor tissue. The rearrangement joins TRBV6-5 to TRBJ1-1; D is unresolved. In DNA, the CDR3 is TGTGCCAGCAGCAGGAACACTGAAGCTTTCTTT. Translating gives CASSRNTEAFF.